Presented here are 4 T cell receptor beta chains from one specimen sequenced in a study of T-cell reconstitution after alpha-beta-depleted transplantation in children. Unique molecular identifiers were built into the TCRbeta library. TCRdb processed the PCR reads anew with MiXCR; each CDR3 protein has one entry. The data show 83,000 or so distinct CDR3 sequences, 6.5% to 8.5% seen once. The material was PBMCs from the stem cell graft donor, obtained from the stem cell graft. The receptor source for this set is a human donor who donated a stem cell graft to a child with congenital amegakaryocytic thrombocytopenia.

Remarks on this clonotype: Since a much larger clone is just one base distant, this may be a read error. The chain is built from TRBV10-3 and TRBJ2-6, with D perhaps matching TRBD1 (6 bases). This CDR3 is 13 amino acids long. The germline V gene encodes CDR1 ENHRY and CDR2 SYGVKD. CDR3 protein: CAITGAGANGLTF. CDR3 coding DNA: TGTGCCATCACAGGGGCTGGGGCCAACGGCCTGACTTTC.

This clonotype was detected many times. The chain employs TRBV7-2 and TRBJ2-7, with 8 bases aligning to TRBD2. Per the germline V gene, CDR1 is SGHTA and CDR2 is FQGNSA. The CDR3 loop spans 14 amino acids. Losses at the gene ends were 3 bases for V and 2 bases for J; bases not matched to a gene: 3. CDR3 sequence (DNA): TGTGCCAGCAGCTTCCCGGGACTAGCCTACGAGCAGTACTTC. Residues: CASSFPGLAYEQYF.

V and J are TRBV20-1 and TRBJ2-3, with D hard to call. Trimming took 3 bases from V and 4 from J, leaving 8 bases between them. Germline CDR1 is DFQATT and CDR2 is SNEGSKA (reference sequence). The CDR3 totals 12 residues. The CDR3 reads CSARRTADTQYF. As DNA, the CDR3 is TGCAGTGCTAGGAGGACGGCAGATACGCAGTATTTT.

At least ten counts were recorded for this clonotype. The chain uses TRBV5-6 and TRBJ2-2; D is undetermined. CDR1 is SGHDT, CDR2 YYEEEE, per germline. The CDR3 loop spans 14 amino acids. Trimming cost V 0 bases and J 4 bases, with 7 bases left between them. The CDR3 region has the DNA TGTGCCAGCAGCTTGGTGTTTGGCACCGGGGAGCTGTTTTTT. Its protein product is CASSLVFGTGELFF.